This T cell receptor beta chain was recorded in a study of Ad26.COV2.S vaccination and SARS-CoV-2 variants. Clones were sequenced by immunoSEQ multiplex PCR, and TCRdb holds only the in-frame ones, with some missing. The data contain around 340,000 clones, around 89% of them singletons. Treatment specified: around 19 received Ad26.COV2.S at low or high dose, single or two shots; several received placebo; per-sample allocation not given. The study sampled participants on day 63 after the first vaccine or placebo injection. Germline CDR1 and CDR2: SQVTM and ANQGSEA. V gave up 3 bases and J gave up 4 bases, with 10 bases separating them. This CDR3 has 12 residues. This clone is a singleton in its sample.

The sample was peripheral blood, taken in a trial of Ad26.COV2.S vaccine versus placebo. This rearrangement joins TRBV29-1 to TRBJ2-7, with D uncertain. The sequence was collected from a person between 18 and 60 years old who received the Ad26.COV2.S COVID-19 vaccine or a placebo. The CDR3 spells CSVEVGTYEQYF. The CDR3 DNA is TGCAGCGTTGAGGTCGGAACTTACGAGCAGTACTTC.